The 20 T cell receptor beta chains below were found in one sample sequenced in a study of Graves' ophthalmopathy and Graves' hyperthyroidism. Amplified material comprised TCR beta CDR3 regions derived from RNA transcripts. First-round RT-PCR with HTBI primers preceded a second-round multiplex PCR. TCRdb used MiXCR to reprocess the multiplex PCR reads, holding one entry per CDR3 protein. The table lists about 480,000 distinct CDR3 sequences, 13% to 15% of them singletons, with about 9.4% in the top ten. Sequences were obtained from blood. These receptors originate from a woman aged 25 to 39 with Graves' ophthalmopathy.

Many counts were recorded for this clonotype. CDR3 DNA sequence: TGTGCCAGCAGTTTCCTGACAGGGGCGCGGGTCACTGAAGCTTTCTTT. Translated: CASSFLTGARVTEAFF. The chain uses TRBV28 and TRBJ1-1; 8 bases match TRBD1. V shed 3 bases and J 4 bases; nucleotides not matched to a gene: 10. The CDR3 extends over 16 amino acids. The germline V gene has CDR1 MDHEN and CDR2 SYDVKM.

This clonotype was seen many times. The chain combines TRBV30 with TRBJ1-2, with a weak D call TRBD1 (6 bases). V lost 1 base, J lost 10 bases, and 13 bases lay in between. The CDR3 loop spans 12 amino acids. From germline, CDR1 is GTSNPN and CDR2 SVGIG (reference sequence). The CDR3 bases are TGTGCCTGGAGTGCCTACGGGACATACTACACCTTC. As protein: CAWSAYGTYYTF.

This clonotype came up many times. J is TRBJ2-7 and V is TRBV6-1; D not certain. CDR3 length equals 13 residues. Trimming pared 3 bases from V and 3 bases from J, leaving 9 bases between. Germline loops: CDR1 MNHNS, CDR2 SASEGT. Here the CDR3 reads CASSDYIDYEQYF. The DNA for the CDR3 is TGTGCCAGCAGTGATTACATAGACTACGAGCAGTACTTC.

This clonotype showed up many times. The chain joins TRBV6-1 to TRBJ1-2; the D gene is possibly TRBD1 (5 bases). This CDR3 spans 15 amino acids. The germline gives CDR1 MNHNS, CDR2 SASEGT. With 6 bases removed from V and 8 bases from J, the gap between germline ends came to 22 bases. In DNA, the CDR3 is TGTGCCAGCAGCGACCCGGGACGGCTGCGAGAGGGCTACACCTTC. It codes for CASSDPGRLREGYTF.

Turning to this clonotype: A clone one base away is much larger, so this may be a read error. This chain connects TRBV11-2 to TRBJ1-1; D remains ambiguous. Germline V gene sequence: CDR1 SGHAT, CDR2 FQNNGV. The CDR3 runs 16 residues. CDR3 in amino acids: CASSLTLLNMNTEASF. CDR3 nucleotides: TGTGCCAGCAGCTTAACCTTGTTGAACATGAACACTGAAGCTTCCTTT.

This clonotype showed up many times. J is TRBJ1-6 and V is TRBV7-9; D may be TRBD1 (5 bases). This CDR3 region has 14 residues. V was trimmed by 5 bases and J by 8 bases, leaving 13 bases between them. Germline V CDR1 and CDR2: SEHNR, FQNEAQ (reference sequence). CDR3 in DNA: TGTGCCAGCAGCATCGGGACTCTTGATTCACCCCTCCACTTT. It yields the protein CASSIGTLDSPLHF. Variable domain in full (rest from reference TRBV7-9 and TRBJ1-6): DTGVSQNPRHKITKRGQNVTFRCDPISEHNRLYWYRQTLGQGPEFLTYFQNEAQLEKSRLLSDRFSAERPKGSFSTLEIQRTEQGDSAMYLCASSIGTLDSPLHFGNGTRLTVT.

The rearrangement uses TRBV12-3 or TRBV12-4 and TRBJ2-7; D is perhaps TRBD1 (6 bases). V gave up 5 bases and J gave up 6 bases, with 20 bases separating them. CDR3 length: 15 amino acids. The CDR3 region is CASSLRDILVSEQYF. CDR3 sequence (DNA): TGTGCCAGCAGTCTTCGGGACATTCTAGTAAGCGAGCAGTACTTC.

This clonotype was counted many times. This chain joins TRBV12-3 or TRBV12-4 and TRBJ1-2, with D unresolved. Trimming left V 3 bases short and J 8 bases short, with 19 bases between. The CDR3 runs 15 residues. CDR3 coding DNA: TGTGCCAGCAGTTTCGGCCCCGGATCGGCGGGGGGCTACACCTTC. It codes for CASSFGPGSAGGYTF.

This clonotype showed up many times. The V and J genes are TRBV28 and TRBJ1-1; 9 bases line up with TRBD1. This CDR3 contains 15 residues. CDR1 and CDR2 (germline): MDHEN, SYDVKM. The junction had 9 bases not matched to a gene; V was cut back by 5 bases and J by 5 bases. Written as DNA, the CDR3 is TGTGCCAGCAGTGGCCAACAGGGGGCGCAAACTGAAGCTTTCTTT. Its protein is CASSGQQGAQTEAFF.

The table lists this clonotype with many counts. The V gene is TRBV6-1, the J gene TRBJ1-5; D is uncertain. Per the germline V gene, CDR1 is MNHNS and CDR2 is SASEGT. This CDR3 comprises 13 residues. V gave up 0 bases and J gave up 9 bases, with 9 bases separating them. In nucleotides, the CDR3 is TGTGCCAGCAGTGAAGCGGACCGAAGGCCCCAGCATTTT. Translating it yields CASSEADRRPQHF.

This clonotype was seen many times. V gene TRBV20-1 combines with J gene TRBJ2-5; TRBD2 matches at 7 bases. V was clipped by 6 bases and J by 5 bases; unmatched bases: 9. This CDR3 is built from 13 residues. Germline V gives CDR1 DFQATT, CDR2 SNEGSKA (reference sequence). The CDR3 spells CSARVRGWETQYF. Here the CDR3 DNA reads TGCAGTGCCAGGGTGCGGGGGTGGGAGACCCAGTACTTC.

A remark on this clonotype: The missing conserved phenylalanine or tryptophan at the end of this CDR3 makes a read error likely. This chain connects TRBV6-1 to TRBJ2-5; 15 bases agree with TRBD2. V lost 6 bases and J lost 5; bases outside the gene matches: 7. Germline assignment: CDR1 MNHNS and CDR2 SASEGT. The CDR3 length is 16 residues. CDR3 nucleotides: TGTGCCAGCAGACGGGTTGGGACTAGCGGGAGGGAGACCCAGTACCTC. It yields the protein CASRRVGTSGRETQYL.

In its sample, this clonotype was seen many times. This rearrangement joins TRBV15 to TRBJ1-6; D might be TRBD1 (5 bases). Between the trimmed V and J ends, which lost 5 bases and 13 bases, there was a span of 18 bases. CDR1 and CDR2 (germline): LNHNV, YYDKDF (reference sequence). This CDR3 comprises 14 residues. The CDR3 nucleotides are TGTGCCACCAGCGGCGAGATTCAGGGTTCTCCCCTCCACTTT. This codes for CATSGEIQGSPLHF.

This clonotype has a count of ten or more. The genes are TRBV6-5 and TRBJ2-7, with 9 bases matching TRBD1. The germline gives CDR1 MNHEY, CDR2 SVGAGI. V trimming: 6 bases; J trimming: 4 bases; junction bases outside the gene matches: 10. The length of the CDR3 is 15 residues. CDR3 bases: TGTGCCAGCAGCTCCGACAGGGGGGGAACTTACGAGCAGTACTTC. Translation gives CASSSDRGGTYEQYF.

This clonotype was seen ten or more times. J is TRBJ1-1 and V is TRBV12-5, with a tentative D call TRBD1 (5 bases). Germline V gene lookup returns CDR1 LGHNT and CDR2 FRNRAP. The V gene lost 8 bases and the J gene lost 3 bases, with 10 bases spanning the gap. The CDR3 extends over 12 amino acids. DNA of the CDR3: TGTGCTAGTAGGGGTCCGGACACTGAAGCTTTCTTT. Its translation: CASRGPDTEAFF.

This clonotype turned up a few times. The V call is TRBV25-1, the J call TRBJ2-5; no clear D. V dropped 2 bases and J dropped 3 bases, with 16 bases sitting between them. Germline CDR1 and CDR2: MGHDK and SYGVNS. This CDR3 region has 16 residues. CDR3 nucleotide sequence: TGTGCCAGCAGTGAACAAAAAAGGCAGCAAGAAGAGACCCAGTACTTC. Translating it yields CASSEQKRQQEETQYF.

This clonotype was found many times. The genes are TRBV9 and TRBJ1-2, with a weak D call TRBD1 (6 bases). Trimming removed 4 bases from V and 8 bases from J, with 15 bases in between. The germline V gene has CDR1 SGDLS and CDR2 YYNGEE. This CDR3 contains 13 residues. The CDR3: CASSMLGAEGYTF. The CDR3 coding sequence is TGTGCCAGCAGCATGTTGGGGGCGGAGGGCTACACCTTC.

This clonotype was observed at least ten times. V is TRBV6-5 and J is TRBJ1-2; no firm D call. The length of the CDR3 is 15 residues. Per the germline V gene, CDR1 is MNHEY and CDR2 is SVGAGI. Trimming shortened V by 0 bases and J by 0 bases, and 8 bases separated the two germline ends. Written as DNA, the CDR3 is TGTGCCAGCAGTTACTCCCTGAGTGCTAACTATGGCTACACCTTC. It is translated as CASSYSLSANYGYTF.

Turning to this clonotype: This may stem from a read error, because a much larger clone lies one nucleotide away. V usage is TRBV7-9 and J usage is TRBJ2-5, with TRBD2 identical over 14 bases. CDR1 is SEHNR, CDR2 FQNEAQ, per germline (reference sequence). The CDR3 is 15 amino acids. The CDR3 spells CASSVTSGREETKYF. The CDR3 region has the DNA TGTGCCAGCAGCGTGACTAGCGGGAGGGAGGAGACCAAGTACTTC.

V and J are TRBV12-3 or TRBV12-4 and TRBJ2-5; either TRBD1 or TRBD2 may fit D (5 bases each). Trimming left V 6 bases short and J 5 bases short, with 25 bases between. The CDR3 covers 17 residues. As DNA, the CDR3 is TGTGCCAGCAGCCTCAACGGGGCGGGCCGGCCGGGGGAGACCCAGTACTTC. The encoded protein is CASSLNGAGRPGETQYF.